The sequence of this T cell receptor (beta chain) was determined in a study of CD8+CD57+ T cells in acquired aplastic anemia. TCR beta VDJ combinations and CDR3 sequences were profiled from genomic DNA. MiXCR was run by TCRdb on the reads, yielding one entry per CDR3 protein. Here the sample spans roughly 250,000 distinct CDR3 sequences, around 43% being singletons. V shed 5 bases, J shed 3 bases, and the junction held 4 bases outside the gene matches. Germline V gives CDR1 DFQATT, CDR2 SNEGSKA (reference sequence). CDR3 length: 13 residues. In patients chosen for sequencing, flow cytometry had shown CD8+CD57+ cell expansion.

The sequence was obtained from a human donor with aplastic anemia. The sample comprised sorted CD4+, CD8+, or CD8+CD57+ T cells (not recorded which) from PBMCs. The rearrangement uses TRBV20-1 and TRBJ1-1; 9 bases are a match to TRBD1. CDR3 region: CSAARTGDTEAFF. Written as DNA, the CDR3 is TGCAGTGCTGCACGGACAGGGGACACTGAAGCTTTCTTT.